This T cell receptor (beta chain) was found in a study of cytomegalovirus exposure and HLA in healthy donors (dated by TCRdb to 2016 to 2017). With regard to the full study: According to an earlier analysis of several hundred of the donors, 150 million to 200 million T cells yielded 90 million to 130 million unique TCR beta sequences and 276 Gb of sequence data. About 280 gigabases of sequencing data and about 92 million unique TCR sequences made up an early release that covered around 640 HLA-typed donors. The genetic ancestry cluster associated with self-reported Caucasian donors included about 81% of the roughly 410 genotyped donors. The study aimed to test whether cataloging public T cell receptors could reveal signatures of past pathogen exposure. The study used immunosequencing to profile the T cell repertoires of 670 or so subjects and linked those repertoires to cytomegalovirus serostatus. In addition to the first cohort of roughly 670 subjects, a separate validation cohort of 120 different subjects was used. The study combined high-throughput TCR immunosequencing, statistical association of individual TCRs with disease status, and machine learning to predict cytomegalovirus infection status. A later analysis re-analyzed previously published TCR beta repertoires from 666 donors and added high-resolution HLA genotyping to study TCR occurrence patterns. In the later analysis, no new phenotypic data were used to find candidate immune exposures; instead, reliance was placed on TCR beta sequences and their occurrence across donors. To decide whether each TCR beta V gene segment behaved as functional or pseudogenic, an earlier analysis of over 500 of the donors relied on high-throughput TCR beta sequencing. Donor age, sex, ethnicity and CMV serostatus were compiled alongside the repertoire data. A later genetic analysis used genome-wide SNP genotypes for about 65% of the roughly 700 donors, treating that subset as a discovery cohort. All discovery cohort repertoires had been generated on a single sequencing platform. HLA typing covered class I and class II loci at four-digit resolution. The number of typed donors differed by locus: 629-630 for A, B, C, DRB1 and DQB1; some 500 for DQA1; around 580 for DPA1; and about 450 for DPB1. Several DR-DQ haplotypes were treated as single units for association and clustering because of strong linkage in the cohort. Among around 400 genotyped donors of the cohort, an average of around 250,000 unique TCR beta nucleotide sequences was sequenced per donor, of which about 18% were non-productive.

The cohort consisted of 650 to 700 healthy bone marrow donors. All cohort members were sampled while nominally healthy, although unrecorded immune exposures were likely present. The donor was CMV seropositive and was included in the group of 250 to 300 seropositive cohort members. A peripheral blood sample was provided by each donor, and peripheral blood mononuclear cells were used for TCR beta sequencing. Genomic DNA extraction from the blood cell samples was performed with the Qiagen DNeasy Blood Extraction Kit. The germline V end is reduced by 4 bases and the J end by 4 bases; junction bases left unmatched: 12. The CDR3, cysteine through phenylalanine, is 17 amino acids long. Only the CDR3 DNA is retained, 51 bases long and in frame from the first base. CDR1 and CDR2 are read off the germline V gene (reference sequence) as SGHNT and YYREEE. The library was generated by the immunoSEQ multiplex PCR assay. For the multiplex PCR, a mixture combining 60 forward primers for TCR Vbeta segments and 13 reverse primers for TCR Jbeta segments was used. The CDR3 region of rearranged TCR beta genes was amplified from genomic DNA by a multiplex PCR assay. On the Illumina HiSeq System, the amplified TCR beta libraries were sequenced as 87-base-pair reads. The original methods were these. Across the 600 to 700 repertoires, a later analysis counted approximately 75 million unique TCR beta chains, roughly 11 million of which were shared by at least two donors. A nearest-neighbor algorithm error-corrected the raw reads and collapsed the reads into unique sequences, merging closely related sequences to remove PCR and sequencing errors. V, D and J gene segments were assigned by aligning CDR3 sequences to IMGT reference sequences. For a sequence to be retained, at least a six-nucleotide match to both a V gene segment and a J gene segment was required. A rearrangement counted as productive if the CDR3 had no stop codons and remained in frame with V and J, and every other rearrangement counted as non-productive. Following IMGT convention, CDR3 was defined as the stretch from the second conserved V-encoded cysteine to the conserved J-encoded phenylalanine. In an earlier analysis of around 640 of the donors, sequences lacking an unambiguous match to a single V gene segment were excluded. In an earlier analysis of several hundred of the donors, V segments were called functional above 56.7% productive rearrangements and were called segregating when the between-donor standard deviation exceeded 5%. A statistical classification framework was developed to diagnose cytomegalovirus status using the catalog of TCR beta chain sequences. V and J gene assignment, in a later analysis, came from comparing TCR nucleotide sequences with IMGT/GENE-DB human TR gene sequences. The TCRdist pipeline was used in a later analysis to assign CDR3 sequences and most-parsimonious VDJ recombination scenarios. In a later analysis, every TCR beta chain was defined by the combination of its CDR3 amino acid sequence and its V-gene family, and reads without a unique V-gene family were dropped. In a later analysis, around 600 highly shared, low-generation-probability nucleotide sequences were removed to address suspected cross-contamination and a sequencing artifact. In a later analysis, a clonal expansion index for each public chain was calculated from normalized within-repertoire ranks of inferred template counts. In a later analysis, generation probabilities were computed with a VDJ recombination model fitted to out-of-frame rearrangements, and the resulting probabilities were checked against IGoR. In a later analysis, hypergeometric tests were used to score TCR-TCR, TCR-HLA and TCR-CMV co-occurrence, with a repertoire-size bias correction applied to TCR pairs. False discovery rates were estimated in a later analysis by permuting HLA or CMV assignments 20 times. In a later analysis, co-occurring TCRs were grouped using DBSCAN, with TCRdist sequence similarity added in when clustering inside HLA-allele-positive subsets. For co-occurrence clustering, repertoires with fewer than 30,000 or more than 120,000 public chains were excluded, along with four or five repertoires with anomalous nucleotide sharing. TCRdb stores this immuneACCESS table with in-frame sequences only. Part of the clones is absent; in the studies checked, under half of the shortfall reflects unresolved V genes, and no reason is known for the rest. That table furnishes V, J and clone size, whereas the DNA furnished D and trimming. The sample has 57,000 or so clones on record, around 75% of them singletons. In total, the top ten clones hold about 51% of the sample.

Note on this clone: The specificity of this receptor is unknown. Per-base quality was not reported, and no clone a single base away is much larger than it.

Overall study results and their limits: The earlier analysis of 587 of the donors excluded about 16 rarely observed V segments, including chromosome 9 orphons, because counts were too low. In a later analysis, the rate of TCR association differed among HLA loci, with DRB1 alleles having the most associated TCRs and HLA-C alleles having the fewest. Most TCR sequences were observed very rarely across donors, whereas some public TCRs were present in many individuals. In vitro tests confirmed that a few of the cytomegalovirus-associated TCR beta chains recognize cytomegalovirus antigens. Some IMGT-functional V segments, including TRBV6-2 and TRBV6-3, could not be told apart with the 87-base-pair reads, so those segments were excluded. The classifier was reported to diagnose cytomegalovirus status with high specificity and sensitivity in both the original cohort and the validation cohort. The presence/absence analyses assumed that sequencing depth was roughly uniform across donors, and that assumption may not be true. The study gave a list of 150 to 200 TCR beta chains associated with cytomegalovirus. Only TCR beta chains were sequenced in this cohort, and the absence of alpha or paired-chain data limited detectable features. A group of highly shared sequence variants was considered likely to be a technical artifact of the sequencing pipeline. Immune exposure information for the cohort was limited to CMV serostatus. In a later analysis, some 18,000 TCR beta sequences were associated with specific HLA alleles at a false discovery rate of 0.05. Strong co-occurrence of HLA alleles, especially DR and DQ, made assigning TCR associations to individual alleles difficult. The authors suggested that the approach could potentially be generalized to other disease states and immunological phenotypes. According to a later analysis, parvovirus B19, influenza, CMV and Epstein-Barr virus appeared linked to several top co-occurrence clusters. A further reported finding was that TCR beta sequences accurately predicted the HLA-A and HLA-B alleles for most subjects in the first cohort. Linkage disequilibrium might explain the correlated functional status among segregating V segments, but an unknown experimental factor could not be ruled out. HLA typing was unavailable for some donors at each locus, so association tests used only the typed subset. An association between a missense DCLRE1C variant and V-gene and J-gene trimming of TCR beta chains was found in a later genetic analysis and replicated in an independent cohort. In an earlier analysis of under 600 of the donors, most TCR beta V segments were observed in productive rearrangements about 87% or about 30% of the time, broadly matching IMGT annotations. In a later genetic analysis, fewer N-insertions in productive TCRs were reported among donors in an Asian-associated ancestry cluster than the roughly 640-donor mean. According to a later analysis, most CMV-associated TCR beta chains appeared to be HLA-restricted, and the HLA associations seemed to be driven largely by CMV exposure. In a later analysis, HLA-associated TCR beta chains were found to be more clonally expanded and to have lower generation probabilities than equally common non-associated chains.

What was sequenced was PBMCs. The origin of this receptor is a middle-aged man in good health and CMV-seropositive. This chain is built from TRBV5-4 and TRBJ2-5; 11 central nucleotides agree with TRBD2. The nucleotide sequence is given as TGTGCCAGCAGCCCTGTGGGACTAGCGGTTAGGGGAGAGACCCAGTACTTC. This translates into CASSPVGLAVRGETQYF.